This T cell receptor beta chain was sequenced during a study of cytomegalovirus exposure and HLA in healthy donors. PCR used 60 Vbeta primers and 13 Jbeta primers. TCRdb's copy holds only in-frame clones and misses some; the assay was immunoSEQ multiplex PCR. This sample carries 150,000 to 200,000 clones, 70% to 90% of them seen once, and the ten largest clones take 4.5% to 5.5%. In this sample, this clone turned up a few times. Antigen specificity is unknown. Germline lookup yields CDR1 SGHVS and CDR2 FNYEAQ. CDR3 length: 15 amino acids. The V and J ends lost 5 bases and 0 bases respectively, with 11 bases between them. The study, taken as a whole, reports: Later work found that TCR association rates differed between HLA loci; DRB1 had the most and HLA-C the fewest.

Sequences were obtained from PBMCs. The source of this sequence is a girl aged 10 to 17 in good health and CMV-seropositive. The J gene is TRBJ1-5, the V gene TRBV7-6; the D gene is possibly TRBD1 (6 bases). In DNA, the CDR3 is TGTGCCAGCAGCCCTACAGGGCTTAGCAATCAGCCCCAGCATTTT. Residues: CASSPTGLSNQPQHF.